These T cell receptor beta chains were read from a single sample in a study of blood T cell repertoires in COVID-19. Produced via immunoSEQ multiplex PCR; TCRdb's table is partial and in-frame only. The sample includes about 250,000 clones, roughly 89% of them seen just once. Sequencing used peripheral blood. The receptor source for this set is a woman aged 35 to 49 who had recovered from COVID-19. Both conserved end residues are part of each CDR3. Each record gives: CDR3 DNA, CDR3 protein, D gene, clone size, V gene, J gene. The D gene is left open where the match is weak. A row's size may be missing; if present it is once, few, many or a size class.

TGTGCCAGCAGTCTACCGGGAACTCCAACAGATACGCAGTATTTT,CASSLPGTPTDTQYF,NA,NA,TRBV27,TRBJ2-3
TGTGCCAGCAGCCAATACGGGGGCTCCTACGAGCAGTACTTC,CASSQYGGSYEQYF,NA,NA,TRBV14,TRBJ2-7
TGTGCCAGCAGCTACAGGGAGAGAAGCACAGATACGCAGTATTTT,CASSYRERSTDTQYF,NA,NA,TRBV6-5,TRBJ2-3
TGCAGCGCTAGGGACAGTTACTCTGGAAACACCATATATTTT,CSARDSYSGNTIYF,TRBD1,many,TRBV29-1,TRBJ1-3
TGTGCCAGCAGCCCCCGGGGGGAGGAGACCCAGTACTTC,CASSPRGEETQYF,TRBD2,NA,TRBV11-3,TRBJ2-5
TGTGCCAGCAGCTTATCAGCGGGAGGGCGCTACAATGAGCAGTTCTTC,CASSLSAGGRYNEQFF,TRBD2,NA,TRBV28,TRBJ2-1
TGTGCCAGCAGCCGCGTCGGCGGTTACCAAGAGACCCAGTACTTC,CASSRVGGYQETQYF,NA,NA,TRBV11-2,TRBJ2-5
TGTGCCAGCAGCTTTGCTGGGGGGTTTGCTGAAGCTTTCTTT,CASSFAGGFAEAFF,NA,NA,TRBV7-9,TRBJ1-1
TGTGCCAGCAGCTCTACAGGGGGCTCCTACAATGAGCAGTTCTTC,CASSSTGGSYNEQFF,TRBD1,NA,TRBV28,TRBJ2-1
TGCGCCAGCAGCCAATTAGGGGGGGGATCGGACACTGAAGCTTTCTTT,CASSQLGGGSDTEAFF,NA,NA,TRBV4-1,TRBJ1-1
TGTGCCAGCTCGGGACAGCAGGGCACCGGGGAGCTGTTTTTT,CASSGQQGTGELFF,TRBD1,NA,TRBV18,TRBJ2-2
TGTGCCAGCAGCTTAGCGCGGACAGGGGGCGAGACCCAGTACTTC,CASSLARTGGETQYF,TRBD1,NA,TRBV7-2,TRBJ2-5
TGTGCCAGCAGCACTACCGGGACTAGCTCCTACGAGCAGTACTTC,CASSTTGTSSYEQYF,TRBD2,NA,TRBV9,TRBJ2-7
TGTGCCAGCAGGACATTCGGCACGGAGGAACTGTTTTTT,CASRTFGTEELFF,NA,NA,TRBV6-5,TRBJ1-4
TGTGCCAGCAGTCCGGGACTAGCGGGAGACAATGAGCAGTTCTTC,CASSPGLAGDNEQFF,TRBD2,NA,TRBV6-6,TRBJ2-1
TGTGCCAGCAGCCAAGGTGAGGGACTATCCTACGAGCAGTACTTC,CASSQGEGLSYEQYF,TRBD2,NA,TRBV4-2,TRBJ2-7
TGCGCCAGCAGCAGGATAGCACTTCCTCAAGAGACCCAGTACTTC,CASSRIALPQETQYF,NA,NA,TRBV5-1,TRBJ2-5
TGTGCCAGCAGTCCAGGGAACGAGCAGTACTTC,CASSPGNEQYF,NA,NA,TRBV27,TRBJ2-7
TGTGCCAGCAGTTTCCCCAAGGGAAGGGAGAGCACTGAAGCTTTCTTT,CASSFPKGRESTEAFF,NA,NA,TRBV28,TRBJ1-1
TGCGCCAGCAGCCGCTCCGAGCCGCTGAACACCGGGGAGCTGTTTTTT,CASSRSEPLNTGELFF,NA,NA,TRBV5-1,TRBJ2-2
TGTGCCAGTAAGGGACAGCCGAACACCGGGGAGCTGTTTTTT,CASKGQPNTGELFF,TRBD1,NA,TRBV19,TRBJ2-2
TGTGCCAGCAGGGGAGGGACCTACAATGAGCAGTTCTTC,CASRGGTYNEQFF,TRBD2,few,TRBV2,TRBJ2-1
TGTGCCAGCAGCTCCCGGGACAGGGCGAGCGGGGAGCTGTTTTTT,CASSSRDRASGELFF,TRBD1,NA,TRBV13,TRBJ2-2
TGTGCCAGTAGCAAGACAGGGAACACTGAAGCTTTCTTT,CASSKTGNTEAFF,NA,NA,TRBV19,TRBJ1-1
TGTGCCAGCAGTTTGGCTAGCACAGATACGCAGTATTTT,CASSLASTDTQYF,NA,NA,TRBV12-3/TRBV12-4,TRBJ2-3
TGTGCCAGCAACGTAGACAGGAACACCGGGGAGCTGTTTTTT,CASNVDRNTGELFF,NA,NA,TRBV27,TRBJ2-2
TGTGCCAGCAGGAGGGGCGGGAACCAAGAGACCCAGTACTTC,CASRRGGNQETQYF,NA,NA,TRBV2,TRBJ2-5
TGTGCCAGCAGCGTTAGCGGGGACAATGAGCAGTTCTTC,CASSVSGDNEQFF,TRBD2,NA,TRBV7-9,TRBJ2-1
TGTGCCAGCTCGACAGCGACCTATGGCTACACCTTC,CASSTATYGYTF,NA,NA,TRBV18,TRBJ1-2
TGTGCCAGCAGCGCAGGACAAATTGGCGAGCAGTACTTC,CASSAGQIGEQYF,NA,NA,TRBV7-9,TRBJ2-7
TGTGCCAGCAGCTTGGCTAGCGGGCAAAAAAACATTCAGTACTTC,CASSLASGQKNIQYF,TRBD2,NA,TRBV5-4,TRBJ2-4
TGCGCCACCTCCCGTGGAGGAACAGATACGCAGTATTTT,CATSRGGTDTQYF,NA,NA,TRBV10-1,TRBJ2-3
TGTGCCAGCAGCGGGGGACAGGGGGTTTTTCAGCCCCAGCATTTT,CASSGGQGVFQPQHF,TRBD1,NA,TRBV2,TRBJ1-5
TGTGCCAGTAGTTTATCGGGGTCTGAAGCTTTCTTT,CASSLSGSEAFF,NA,NA,TRBV19,TRBJ1-1
TGTGCCACCAGCAGAGCCGGGACTAGCGGGAGGCTTTCCTACAATGAGCAGTTCTTC,CATSRAGTSGRLSYNEQFF,TRBD2,NA,TRBV15,TRBJ2-1
TGTGCCAGCAGCCCGGGGACAGATGGCAATCAGCCCCAGCATTTT,CASSPGTDGNQPQHF,TRBD1,once,TRBV28,TRBJ1-5
TGTGCCAGCAGCTTATCGGGATCCAAAAACATTCAGTACTTC,CASSLSGSKNIQYF,NA,NA,TRBV11-2,TRBJ2-4
TGTGCCAGCAGTGAAAATGGACTCCTAGCTGAGACCCAGTACTTC,CASSENGLLAETQYF,NA,NA,TRBV6-1,TRBJ2-5
TGTGCCAGCAGCTTTGGGACTAGCGGCTGGGGGACCCAGTACTTC,CASSFGTSGWGTQYF,TRBD2,NA,TRBV5-8,TRBJ2-5
TGTGCTAGTGGTTTGGTACAGGGAACTCCTAACTATGGCTACACCTTC,CASGLVQGTPNYGYTF,NA,NA,TRBV12-5,TRBJ1-2
TGTGCCAGCAGTCGGACAGGGCTCCCCTCTGGGGCCAACGTCCTGACTTTC,CASSRTGLPSGANVLTF,TRBD1,NA,TRBV27,TRBJ2-6
TGTGCCAGCAGTTCCGGACAGGGAAGTACGGATGAGCAGTACTTC,CASSSGQGSTDEQYF,TRBD1,NA,TRBV5-8,TRBJ2-7
TGTGCCAGCAGCTTGGCGGGACTTGGGGAGCAGTACTTC,CASSLAGLGEQYF,NA,NA,TRBV11-2,TRBJ2-7
TGTGCCAGATCACAGCCCAGCGGGAGCTACGAGCAGTACTTC,CARSQPSGSYEQYF,TRBD2,NA,TRBV2,TRBJ2-7
TGTGCCACTACGCTCGCGTCGGGTGGCTACACCTTC,CATTLASGGYTF,NA,NA,TRBV28,TRBJ1-2
TGTGCCAGCAGTCGGTCCACGGGAGTTGGTACCGGGGAGCTGTTTTTT,CASSRSTGVGTGELFF,NA,NA,TRBV25-1,TRBJ2-2
TGTGCCAGCAGGACCGACGGGGGGAACTATGGCTACACCTTC,CASRTDGGNYGYTF,NA,NA,TRBV2,TRBJ1-2
TGTGCCAGTAGTATCCCCAGACAGGGTATCGGGTATAATTCACCCCTCCACTTT,CASSIPRQGIGYNSPLHF,TRBD1,once,TRBV19,TRBJ1-6